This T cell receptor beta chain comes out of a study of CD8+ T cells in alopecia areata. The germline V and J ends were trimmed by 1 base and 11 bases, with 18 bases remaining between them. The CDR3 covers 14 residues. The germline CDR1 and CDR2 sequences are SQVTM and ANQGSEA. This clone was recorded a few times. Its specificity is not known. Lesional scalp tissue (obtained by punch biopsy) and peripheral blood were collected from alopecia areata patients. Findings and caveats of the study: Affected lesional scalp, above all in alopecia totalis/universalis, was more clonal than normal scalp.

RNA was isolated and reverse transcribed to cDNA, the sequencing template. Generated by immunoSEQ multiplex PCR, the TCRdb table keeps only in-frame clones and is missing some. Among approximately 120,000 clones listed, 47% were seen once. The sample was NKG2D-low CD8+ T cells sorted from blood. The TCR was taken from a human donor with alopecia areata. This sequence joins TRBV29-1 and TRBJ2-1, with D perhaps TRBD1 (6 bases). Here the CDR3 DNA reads TGCAGCGTTGAAGGGGGGCGTGGGGAGACCCAGCAGTTCTTC. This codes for CSVEGGRGETQQFF.